The clone carrying this T cell receptor (beta chain) came up a few times. This sample stems from a study of tumor-infiltrating lymphocytes in primary liver carcinoma. Unsorted bulk tissue of roughly 18-32 mg yielded co-extracted RNA and DNA. Surgical resection was the treatment these patients received for primary liver carcinoma. The CDR3 loop spans 12 amino acids. Looked up from germline, CDR1 is SGHAT and CDR2 is FQNNGV. The V and J ends lost 3 bases and 12 bases, in that order; junction bases with no gene match: 7. Total RNA amounting to roughly 450 ng was the source from which TCR beta cDNA was made with a constant-region primer. Slightly modified ARM-PCR, run as three nested multiplex PCR rounds, produced the TCR beta libraries. The first two PCR rounds used TRBV1-TRBV30 forward primers with a C-beta reverse primer, about 10 cycles each. Via MiXCR, TCRdb re-called the multiplex PCR reads, giving one row per CDR3 protein. Of about 48,000 distinct CDR3 sequences listed, 60% to 75% are singletons.

The V call is TRBV11-2, the J call TRBJ2-7, with 8 bases fitting TRBD1. The sample comprised liver tumor tissue from sampling region 3. Specified subset: tumor region T3, left-lateral pole. The TCR was taken from a man between 35 and 55 years old with primary liver carcinoma and hepatitis B virus infection. The CDR3 DNA reads TGTGCCAGCAGCTTTCTCAGGGGGCAGTGGTACTTC. It translates to CASSFLRGQWYF.